The source of this T cell receptor (beta chain) is a study of cytomegalovirus exposure and HLA in healthy donors. 60 Vbeta and 13 Jbeta primers were used in PCR. Clones were sequenced by immunoSEQ multiplex PCR, and TCRdb holds only the in-frame ones, with some missing. This table holds under 150,000 clones, approximately 78% found once. Worth noting for this clone: Its antigen is still unknown.

Per the germline V gene, CDR1 is SGHRS and CDR2 is YFSETQ. This CDR3 has 14 residues. Findings and limits, study-wide: Common viral pathogens (according to a later analysis) appeared linked to several of the most significant clusters. Solely CMV serostatus was available to characterize immune exposure. Analysis was performed later, and it showed HLA-associated TCR beta chains to be more clonally expanded than equally common others.

These donors, healthy bone marrow donors, were studied. The rearrangement uses TRBV5-1 and TRBJ2-5, with D possibly matching TRBD2 (5 bases). The J call may be wrong; the DNA end is better matched by TRBJ2-7. The sequence was obtained from a woman between 40 and 55 years old in good health and CMV-seropositive. What was sequenced was PBMCs. CDR3 sequence reads: CASSTGFGVSEQYF. The CDR3 region has the DNA TGCGCCAGCAGTACGGGCTTCGGGGTTAGCGAGCAGTACTTC.